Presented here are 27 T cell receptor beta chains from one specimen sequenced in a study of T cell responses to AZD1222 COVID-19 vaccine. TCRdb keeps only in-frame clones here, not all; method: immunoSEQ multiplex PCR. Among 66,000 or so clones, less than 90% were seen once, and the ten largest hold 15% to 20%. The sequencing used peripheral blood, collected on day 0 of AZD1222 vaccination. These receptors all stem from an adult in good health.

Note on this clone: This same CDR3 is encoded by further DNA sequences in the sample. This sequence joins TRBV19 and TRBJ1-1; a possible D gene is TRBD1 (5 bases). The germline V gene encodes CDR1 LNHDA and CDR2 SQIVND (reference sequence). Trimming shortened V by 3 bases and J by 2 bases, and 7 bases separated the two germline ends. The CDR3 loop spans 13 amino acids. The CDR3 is CASSMTENTEAFF. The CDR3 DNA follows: TGTGCCAGTAGTATGACAGAAAACACTGAAGCTTTCTTT.

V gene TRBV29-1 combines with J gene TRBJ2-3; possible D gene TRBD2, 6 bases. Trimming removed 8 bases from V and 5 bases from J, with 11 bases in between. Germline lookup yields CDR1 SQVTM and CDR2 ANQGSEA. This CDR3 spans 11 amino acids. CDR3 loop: CSLTRGDTQYF. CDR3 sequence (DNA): TGCAGCCTGACTAGGGGAGATACGCAGTATTTT.

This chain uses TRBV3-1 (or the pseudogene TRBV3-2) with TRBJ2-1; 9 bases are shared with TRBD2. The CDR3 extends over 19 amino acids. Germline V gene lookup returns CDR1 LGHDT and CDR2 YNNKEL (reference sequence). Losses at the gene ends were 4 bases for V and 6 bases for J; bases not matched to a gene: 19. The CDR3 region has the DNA TGTGCCAGCAGCCGGGTATCCAGCGGGAGGTCCCCGAGGGGCAATGAGCAGTTCTTC. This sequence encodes CASSRVSSGRSPRGNEQFF.

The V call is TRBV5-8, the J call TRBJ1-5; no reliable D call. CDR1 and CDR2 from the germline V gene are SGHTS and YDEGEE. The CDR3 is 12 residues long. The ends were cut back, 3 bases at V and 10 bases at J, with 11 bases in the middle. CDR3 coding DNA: TGTGCCAGCAGCTCCGATTTATATCCCCAGCATTTT. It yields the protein CASSSDLYPQHF.

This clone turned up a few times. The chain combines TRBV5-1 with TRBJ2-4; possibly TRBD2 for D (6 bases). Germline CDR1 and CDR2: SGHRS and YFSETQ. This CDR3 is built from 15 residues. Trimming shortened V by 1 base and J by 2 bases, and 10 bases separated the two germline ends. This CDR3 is CASSLRREPKNIQYF. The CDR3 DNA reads TGCGCCAGCAGCTTGAGGCGGGAACCCAAAAACATTCAGTACTTC.

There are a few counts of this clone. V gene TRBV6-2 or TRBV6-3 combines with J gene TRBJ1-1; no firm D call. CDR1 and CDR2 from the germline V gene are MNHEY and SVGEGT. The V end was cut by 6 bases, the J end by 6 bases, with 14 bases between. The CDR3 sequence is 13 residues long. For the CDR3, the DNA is TGTGCCAGCAGCGAACGCATGCAGGCTGAAGCTTTCTTT. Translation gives CASSERMQAEAFF.

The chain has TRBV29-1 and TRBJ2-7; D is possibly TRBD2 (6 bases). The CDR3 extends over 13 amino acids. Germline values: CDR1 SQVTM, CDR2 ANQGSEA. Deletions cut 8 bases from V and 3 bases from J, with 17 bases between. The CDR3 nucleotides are TGCAGCTCCGCGGCGGGGTTAAACTACGAGCAGTACTTC. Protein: CSSAAGLNYEQYF.

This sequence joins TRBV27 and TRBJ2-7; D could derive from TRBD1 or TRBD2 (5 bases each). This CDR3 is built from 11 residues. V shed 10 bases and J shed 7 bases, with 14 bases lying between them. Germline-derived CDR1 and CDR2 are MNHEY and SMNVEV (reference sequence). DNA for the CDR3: TGTGCCACGGGGCACCTTGGAGAGCAGTACTTC. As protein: CATGHLGEQYF.

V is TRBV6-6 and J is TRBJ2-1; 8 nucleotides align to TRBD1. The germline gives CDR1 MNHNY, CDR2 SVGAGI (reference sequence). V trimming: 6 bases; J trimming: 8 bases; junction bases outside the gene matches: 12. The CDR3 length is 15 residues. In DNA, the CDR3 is TGTGCCAGCAGGAAACAGGGGGAGGTTATCGATGAGCAGTTCTTC. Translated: CASRKQGEVIDEQFF.

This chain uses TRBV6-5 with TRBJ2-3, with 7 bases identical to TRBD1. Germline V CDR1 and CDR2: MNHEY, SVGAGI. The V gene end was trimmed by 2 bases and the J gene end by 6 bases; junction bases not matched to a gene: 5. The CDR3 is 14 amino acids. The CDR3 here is CASSYRGPTDTQYF. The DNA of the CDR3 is TGTGCCAGCAGTTACAGGGGGCCCACGGATACGCAGTATTTT.

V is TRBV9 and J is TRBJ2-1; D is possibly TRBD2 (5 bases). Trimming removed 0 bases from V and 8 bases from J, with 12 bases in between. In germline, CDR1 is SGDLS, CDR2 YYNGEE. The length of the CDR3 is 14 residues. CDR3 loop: CASSVVASGHEQFF. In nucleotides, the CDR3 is TGTGCCAGCAGCGTAGTTGCCAGCGGCCATGAGCAGTTCTTC.

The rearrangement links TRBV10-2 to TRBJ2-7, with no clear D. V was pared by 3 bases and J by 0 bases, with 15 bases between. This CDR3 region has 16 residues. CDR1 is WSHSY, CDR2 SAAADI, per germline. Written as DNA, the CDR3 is TGCGCCAGCAGTGAAGGTTCTTCGCACAGCTCCTACGAGCAGTACTTC. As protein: CASSEGSSHSSYEQYF.

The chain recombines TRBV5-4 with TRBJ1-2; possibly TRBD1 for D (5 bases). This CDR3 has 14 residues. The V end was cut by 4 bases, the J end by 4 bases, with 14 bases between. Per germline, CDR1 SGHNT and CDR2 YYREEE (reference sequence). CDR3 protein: CASSLRGGTYGYTF. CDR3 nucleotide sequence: TGTGCCAGCAGCCTAAGGGGCGGGACCTATGGCTACACCTTC.

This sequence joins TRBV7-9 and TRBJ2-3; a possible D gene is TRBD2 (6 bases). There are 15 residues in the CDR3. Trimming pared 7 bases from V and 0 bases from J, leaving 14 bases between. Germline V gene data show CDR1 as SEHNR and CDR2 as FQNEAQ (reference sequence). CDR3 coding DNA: TGTGCCAGCAACCCACTAGCTAAAAGCACAGATACGCAGTATTTT. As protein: CASNPLAKSTDTQYF. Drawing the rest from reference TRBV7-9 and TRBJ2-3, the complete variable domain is DTGVSQNPRHKITKRGQNVTFRCDPISEHNRLYWYRQTLGQGPEFLTYFQNEAQLEKSRLLSDRFSAERPKGSFSTLEIQRTEQGDSAMYLCASNPLAKSTDTQYFGPGTRLTVL.

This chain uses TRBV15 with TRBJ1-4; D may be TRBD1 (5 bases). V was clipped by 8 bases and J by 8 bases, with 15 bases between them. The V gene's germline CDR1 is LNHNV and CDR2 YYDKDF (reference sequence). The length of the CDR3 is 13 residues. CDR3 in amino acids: CATRGPQDEKLFF. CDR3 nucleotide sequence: TGTGCCACCCGCGGACCACAGGACGAAAAACTGTTTTTT. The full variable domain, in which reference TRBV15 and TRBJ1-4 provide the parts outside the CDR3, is DAMVIQNPRYQVTQFGKPVTLSCSQTLNHNVMYWYQQKSSQAPKLLFHYYDKDFNNEADTPDNFQSRRPNTSFCFLDIRSPGLGDTAMYLCATRGPQDEKLFFGSGTQLSVL.

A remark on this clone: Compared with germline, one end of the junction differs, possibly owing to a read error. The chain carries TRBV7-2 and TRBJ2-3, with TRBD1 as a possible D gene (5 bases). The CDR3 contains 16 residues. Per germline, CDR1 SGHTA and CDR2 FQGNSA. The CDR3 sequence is CASSQTSDTRTDMQYF. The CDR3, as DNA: TGTGCCAGCAGTCAAACCTCGGACACCCGCACAGATATGCAGTATTTT. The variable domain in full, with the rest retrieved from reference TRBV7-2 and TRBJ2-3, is GAGVSQSPSNKVTEKGKDVELRCDPISGHTALYWYRQSLGQGLEFLIYFQGNSAPDKSGLPSDRFSAERTGGSVSTLTIQRTQQEDSAVYLCASSQTSDTRTDMQYFGPGTRLTVL.

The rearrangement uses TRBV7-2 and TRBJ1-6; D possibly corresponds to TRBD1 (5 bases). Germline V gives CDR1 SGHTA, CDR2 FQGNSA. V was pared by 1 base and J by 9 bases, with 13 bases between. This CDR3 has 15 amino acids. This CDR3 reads CASSLEFSGASPLHF. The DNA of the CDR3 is TGTGCCAGCAGCTTAGAATTTAGTGGGGCTTCACCCCTCCACTTT.

CDR3 DNA: TGTGCCAGCAGACTTAAGGGGACAGGGGGCGAGGAGCTGTTTTTT. This gives the protein CASRLKGTGGEELFF. The chain combines TRBV6-4 with TRBJ2-2, with 12 bases identical to TRBD1. Germline V gene data show CDR1 as MRHNA and CDR2 as SNTAGT. J was trimmed by 10 bases and V by 6 bases; bases with no gene match: 9. The CDR3 totals 15 residues.

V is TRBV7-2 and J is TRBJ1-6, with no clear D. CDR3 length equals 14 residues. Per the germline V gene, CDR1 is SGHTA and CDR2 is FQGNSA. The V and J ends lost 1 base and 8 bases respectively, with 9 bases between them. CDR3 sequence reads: CASSLDVPHSPLHF. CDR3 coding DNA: TGTGCCAGCAGCTTAGATGTACCGCATTCACCCCTCCACTTT.

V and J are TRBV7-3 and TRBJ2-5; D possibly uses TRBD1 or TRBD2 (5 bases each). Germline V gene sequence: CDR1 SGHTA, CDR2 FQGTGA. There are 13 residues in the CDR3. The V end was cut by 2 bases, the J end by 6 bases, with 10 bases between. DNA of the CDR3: TGTGCCAGCAGCTTACTGGGGGACCAGACCCAGTACTTC. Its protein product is CASSLLGDQTQYF.

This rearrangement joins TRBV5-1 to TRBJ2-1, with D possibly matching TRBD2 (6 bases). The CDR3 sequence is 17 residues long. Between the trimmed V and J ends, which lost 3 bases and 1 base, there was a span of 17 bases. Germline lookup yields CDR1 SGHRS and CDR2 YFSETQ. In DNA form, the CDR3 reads TGCGCCAGCAGCTGGAGGGCGGCCGTAGGGTCCTACAATGAGCAGTTCTTC. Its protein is CASSWRAAVGSYNEQFF.

CDR3 sequence (DNA): TGTGCCAGCAGCGGAAATATCTACAATGAGCAGTTCTTC. Residues: CASSGNIYNEQFF. The chain employs TRBV2 and TRBJ2-1; D is uncertain. V dropped 6 bases and J dropped 3 bases, with 9 bases sitting between them. Germline V gives CDR1 SNHLY, CDR2 FYNNEI. The CDR3 is 13 residues long. The full variable domain, completed using reference TRBV2 and TRBJ2-1, is EPEVTQTPSHQVTQMGQEVILRCVPISNHLYFYWYRQILGQKVEFLVSFYNNEISEKSEIFDDQFSVERPDGSNFTLKIRSTKLEDSAMYFCASSGNIYNEQFFGPGTRLTVL.

This chain's CDR3 is CASSARGTAYGYTF. The DNA of the CDR3 is TGTGCCAGTAGTGCCCGTGGGACAGCCTATGGCTACACCTTC. J is TRBJ1-2 and V is TRBV19; 7 bases match TRBD1. CDR1 and CDR2 from the germline V gene are LNHDA and SQIVND (reference sequence). V was clipped by 5 bases and J by 4 bases; unmatched bases: 7. The CDR3 consists of 14 residues.

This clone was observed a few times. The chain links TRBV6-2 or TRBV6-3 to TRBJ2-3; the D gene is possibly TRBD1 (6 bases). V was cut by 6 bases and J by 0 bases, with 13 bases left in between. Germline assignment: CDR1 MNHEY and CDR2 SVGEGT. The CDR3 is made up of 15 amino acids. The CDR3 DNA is TGTGCCAGCAGCGGACAGTCTACGAGCACAGATACGCAGTATTTT. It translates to CASSGQSTSTDTQYF.

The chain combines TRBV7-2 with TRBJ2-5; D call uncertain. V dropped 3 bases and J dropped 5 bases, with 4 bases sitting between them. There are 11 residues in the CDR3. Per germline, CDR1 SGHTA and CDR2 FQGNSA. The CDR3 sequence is CASSFLETQYF. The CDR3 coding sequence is TGTGCCAGCAGCTTTTTGGAGACCCAGTACTTC.

The CDR3 DNA reads as TGCGCCAGCAGTGGTTGCCCCCGGGACAGGGAGAAAAACACCATATATTTT. This sequence encodes CASSGCPRDREKNTIYF. V gene TRBV10-1 combines with J gene TRBJ1-3; TRBD1 agrees at 9 bases. The V gene end was trimmed by 4 bases and the J gene end by 6 bases; junction bases not matched to a gene: 13. The germline CDR1 and CDR2 sequences are WNHNN and SYGVQD (reference sequence). The CDR3 runs to 17 residues.

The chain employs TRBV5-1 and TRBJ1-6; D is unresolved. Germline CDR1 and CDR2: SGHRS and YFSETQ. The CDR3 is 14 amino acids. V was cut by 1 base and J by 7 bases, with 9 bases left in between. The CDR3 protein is CASSLSGHNSPLHF. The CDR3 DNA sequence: TGCGCCAGCAGCTTGAGCGGTCACAATTCACCCCTCCACTTT.